A selection of T cell receptor beta chains follows, all from one sample in a study of response to subunit inactivated influenza vaccine. TCRdb passed the RT-PCR reads through MiXCR, listing each CDR3 protein once. This sample carries more than 400,000 distinct CDR3 sequences, less than 7.5% of them seen once, and the ten largest clones take around 13%. This sample comprised PBMCs from blood, obtained 23 months after vaccination. These receptors were obtained from a man in his fifties or sixties who received an inactivated influenza vaccine. CDR3s include the opening cysteine and the closing phenylalanine or tryptophan. The order of the fields is D gene, clone size, J gene, V gene, CDR3 protein, CDR3 DNA. A D gene is named only where the DNA matches it firmly. A clone size is listed for some rows: how often the clone was seen (once, few, many), or a class if it is expanded.

d_gene: NA; abundance: few; j_gene: TRBJ2-7; v_gene: TRBV5-8; CDR3aa: CASSWDIDYEQYF; CDR3nt: TGTGCCAGCAGCTGGGACATAGACTACGAGCAGTACTTC
d_gene: NA; abundance: many; j_gene: TRBJ1-1; v_gene: TRBV9; CDR3aa: CASSVAGRVNTEAFF; CDR3nt: TGTGCCAGCAGCGTAGCTGGCAGGGTGAACACTGAAGCTTTCTTT
d_gene: NA; abundance: NA; j_gene: TRBJ2-5; v_gene: TRBV4-3; CDR3aa: CASSDLWKGQETQYF; CDR3nt: TGCGCCAGCAGTGACCTGTGGAAAGGCCAAGAGACCCAGTACTTC
d_gene: NA; abundance: NA; j_gene: TRBJ2-1; v_gene: TRBV12-3/TRBV12-4; CDR3aa: CASSLEGRIKDEQFF; CDR3nt: TGTGCCAGCAGTTTAGAAGGCAGGATTAAGGATGAGCAGTTCTTC
d_gene: TRBD2; abundance: few; j_gene: TRBJ2-5; v_gene: TRBV7-2; CDR3aa: CASSRSGRGRTQYF; CDR3nt: TGTGCCAGCAGCCGTAGCGGGAGGGGGAGGACCCAGTACTTC
d_gene: NA; abundance: many; j_gene: TRBJ2-7; v_gene: TRBV12-3/TRBV12-4; CDR3aa: CASRSDGHEQYF; CDR3nt: TGTGCCAGCAGGTCGGACGGGCACGAGCAGTACTTC
d_gene: NA; abundance: many; j_gene: TRBJ2-7; v_gene: TRBV20-1; CDR3aa: CSARDWKGYEQYF; CDR3nt: TGCAGTGCTAGAGATTGGAAGGGTTACGAGCAGTACTTC
d_gene: NA; abundance: NA; j_gene: TRBJ2-3; v_gene: TRBV12-3/TRBV12-4; CDR3aa: CASSQVVTTDTQYF; CDR3nt: TGTGCCAGCAGTCAGGTCGTGACCACAGATACGCAGTATTTT
d_gene: NA; abundance: NA; j_gene: TRBJ2-1; v_gene: TRBV5-1; CDR3aa: CASSSGALTYNEQSF; CDR3nt: TGCGCCAGCAGCTCGGGAGCGCTAACCTACAATGAGCAGTCCTTC
d_gene: NA; abundance: few; j_gene: TRBJ1-4; v_gene: TRBV5-1; CDR3aa: CASRTGTSNEKLFF; CDR3nt: TGCGCCAGCAGAACCGGGACCAGTAATGAAAAACTGTTTTTT
d_gene: NA; abundance: few; j_gene: TRBJ1-2; v_gene: TRBV18; CDR3aa: CASSPREDNYGYTF; CDR3nt: TGTGCCAGCTCACCACGGGAGGACAACTATGGCTACACCTTC
d_gene: NA; abundance: many; j_gene: TRBJ2-1; v_gene: TRBV12-3/TRBV12-4; CDR3aa: CASRVSDNEQFF; CDR3nt: TGTGCCAGCAGAGTTTCGGACAATGAGCAGTTCTTC
d_gene: TRBD1; abundance: NA; j_gene: TRBJ2-1; v_gene: TRBV5-6; CDR3aa: CASISGQGWFNEQFF; CDR3nt: TGTGCCAGCATATCGGGACAGGGGTGGTTTAATGAGCAGTTCTTC
d_gene: NA; abundance: NA; j_gene: TRBJ2-7; v_gene: TRBV12-3/TRBV12-4; CDR3aa: CASSLLVEFDEQYF; CDR3nt: TGTGCCAGCAGCTTGCTCGTTGAATTTGACGAGCAGTACTTC
d_gene: TRBD2; abundance: NA; j_gene: TRBJ2-3; v_gene: TRBV11-1; CDR3aa: CASSPRLAGGGMTDTQYF; CDR3nt: TGTGCCAGCAGCCCAAGACTAGCGGGAGGAGGAATGACAGATACGCAGTATTTT
d_gene: NA; abundance: once; j_gene: TRBJ1-2; v_gene: TRBV11-2; CDR3aa: CASSLGLVSGYTF; CDR3nt: TGTGCCAGCAGCTTAGGGTTGGTCAGTGGCTACACCTTC
d_gene: NA; abundance: NA; j_gene: TRBJ1-6; v_gene: TRBV6-2/TRBV6-3; CDR3aa: CASSYRQNSPLHF; CDR3nt: TGTGCCAGCAGTTACCGACAGAATTCACCCCTCCACTTT
d_gene: TRBD2; abundance: few; j_gene: TRBJ2-1; v_gene: TRBV6-1; CDR3aa: CASSMTSLYYNEQFF; CDR3nt: TGTGCCAGCAGCATGACTAGCTTGTACTACAATGAGCAGTTCTTC
d_gene: NA; abundance: NA; j_gene: TRBJ2-7; v_gene: TRBV28; CDR3aa: CTSRAGFVYEQYF; CDR3nt: TGTACCAGCAGGGCAGGGTTCGTCTACGAGCAGTACTTC
d_gene: NA; abundance: NA; j_gene: TRBJ2-7; v_gene: TRBV28; CDR3aa: CASSTDILSYEQYF; CDR3nt: TGTGCCAGCAGCACGGACATCCTCTCCTACGAGCAGTACTTC
d_gene: NA; abundance: NA; j_gene: TRBJ2-7; v_gene: TRBV15; CDR3aa: CATSRDLQASYEQYF; CDR3nt: TGTGCCACCAGCAGAGACCTACAGGCCTCCTACGAGCAGTACTTC
d_gene: NA; abundance: few; j_gene: TRBJ2-7; v_gene: TRBV10-3; CDR3aa: CAIRTTGSYEQYF; CDR3nt: TGTGCCATCAGGACAACAGGGAGCTACGAGCAGTACTTC
d_gene: NA; abundance: few; j_gene: TRBJ2-1; v_gene: TRBV6-4; CDR3aa: CASSEQKYNEQFF; CDR3nt: TGTGCCAGCAGTGAACAGAAATACAATGAGCAGTTCTTC
d_gene: TRBD2; abundance: many; j_gene: TRBJ2-1; v_gene: TRBV9; CDR3aa: CASSVASGTYNEQFF; CDR3nt: TGTGCCAGCAGCGTAGCTAGCGGAACTTACAATGAGCAGTTCTTC
d_gene: TRBD1; abundance: NA; j_gene: TRBJ1-6; v_gene: TRBV27; CDR3aa: CASSRDRGNSPLHF; CDR3nt: TGTGCCAGCAGTAGGGACAGGGGGAATTCACCCCTCCACTTT
d_gene: NA; abundance: NA; j_gene: TRBJ2-3; v_gene: TRBV5-1; CDR3aa: CASSLKGGTDTQYF; CDR3nt: TGCGCCAGCAGCTTGAAGGGGGGCACAGATACGCAGTATTTT
d_gene: TRBD1; abundance: NA; j_gene: TRBJ2-1; v_gene: TRBV20-1; CDR3aa: CSARVKRDRGRNEQFF; CDR3nt: TGCAGTGCTAGAGTTAAAAGGGACAGGGGTCGTAATGAGCAGTTCTTC
d_gene: TRBD2; abundance: many; j_gene: TRBJ2-5; v_gene: TRBV20-1; CDR3aa: CSARALAGAEETQYF; CDR3nt: TGCAGTGCTAGAGCTCTAGCGGGAGCCGAAGAGACCCAGTACTTC
d_gene: NA; abundance: many; j_gene: TRBJ1-5; v_gene: TRBV6-2/TRBV6-3; CDR3aa: CASSYMARDQPQHF; CDR3nt: TGTGCCAGCAGTTACATGGCAAGGGATCAGCCCCAGCATTTT
d_gene: NA; abundance: many; j_gene: TRBJ1-1; v_gene: TRBV10-3; CDR3aa: CAISESRRGNTEAFF; CDR3nt: TGTGCCATCAGTGAGTCACGGAGGGGAAACACTGAAGCTTTCTTT
d_gene: NA; abundance: many; j_gene: TRBJ2-1; v_gene: TRBV6-6; CDR3aa: CASSPDYNEQFF; CDR3nt: TGTGCCAGCAGCCCGGACTACAATGAGCAGTTCTTC
d_gene: TRBD2; abundance: many; j_gene: TRBJ2-1; v_gene: TRBV12-3/TRBV12-4; CDR3aa: CASSAGTTNNEQFF; CDR3nt: TGTGCCAGCAGTGCCGGGACTACGAACAATGAGCAGTTCTTC
d_gene: NA; abundance: NA; j_gene: TRBJ2-1; v_gene: TRBV7-2; CDR3aa: CASSGPGRFSDEQFF; CDR3nt: TGTGCCAGCAGCGGACCGGGCCGCTTCTCGGATGAGCAGTTCTTC
d_gene: NA; abundance: few; j_gene: TRBJ1-1; v_gene: TRBV30; CDR3aa: CAWTGESYTEAFF; CDR3nt: TGTGCCTGGACAGGGGAGTCTTACACTGAAGCTTTCTTT
d_gene: NA; abundance: NA; j_gene: TRBJ2-1; v_gene: TRBV5-1; CDR3aa: CASSLAVGGGERSYNEQFF; CDR3nt: TGCGCCAGCAGCTTGGCCGTAGGGGGGGGCGAGCGGTCCTACAATGAGCAGTTCTTC
d_gene: NA; abundance: NA; j_gene: TRBJ2-7; v_gene: TRBV5-1; CDR3aa: CASSLLTGRGQYF; CDR3nt: TGCGCCAGCAGCTTGCTGACCGGGCGCGGGCAGTACTTC
d_gene: TRBD1; abundance: few; j_gene: TRBJ2-2; v_gene: TRBV29-1; CDR3aa: CSIRPGQGAGTGELFF; CDR3nt: TGCAGCATACGGCCGGGACAGGGGGCGGGCACCGGGGAGCTGTTTTTT
d_gene: NA; abundance: NA; j_gene: TRBJ2-2; v_gene: TRBV20-1; CDR3aa: CSARDLGGTANTGELFF; CDR3nt: TGCAGTGCTAGAGATTTAGGGGGGACAGCGAACACCGGGGAGCTGTTTTTT
d_gene: NA; abundance: many; j_gene: TRBJ1-1; v_gene: TRBV12-3/TRBV12-4; CDR3aa: CASSTNDRKEAFF; CDR3nt: TGTGCCAGCAGTACCAATGACAGGAAGGAAGCTTTCTTT
d_gene: NA; abundance: NA; j_gene: TRBJ1-2; v_gene: TRBV20-1; CDR3aa: CSASTAFYGYTF; CDR3nt: TGCAGTGCTTCGACAGCATTCTATGGCTACACCTTC
d_gene: TRBD1; abundance: many; j_gene: TRBJ2-3; v_gene: TRBV5-1; CDR3aa: CASSLGTGGFTDTQYF; CDR3nt: TGCGCCAGCAGCTTGGGGACAGGTGGCTTCACAGATACGCAGTATTTT
d_gene: NA; abundance: few; j_gene: TRBJ2-5; v_gene: TRBV7-2; CDR3aa: CASSRSGSGRETQYF; CDR3nt: TGTGCCAGCAGCCGGAGTGGATCAGGGAGAGAGACCCAGTACTTC
d_gene: NA; abundance: NA; j_gene: TRBJ2-7; v_gene: TRBV11-2; CDR3aa: CASSLGNTGYYEQYF; CDR3nt: TGTGCCAGCAGCTTAGGAAATACGGGGTACTACGAGCAGTACTTC
d_gene: TRBD2; abundance: few; j_gene: TRBJ2-1; v_gene: TRBV20-1; CDR3aa: CSAISSGGDSYNEQFF; CDR3nt: TGCAGTGCTATATCTAGCGGGGGTGACTCCTACAATGAGCAGTTCTTC
d_gene: NA; abundance: many; j_gene: TRBJ2-1; v_gene: TRBV24-1; CDR3aa: CATSDALRGFDEQFF; CDR3nt: TGTGCCACCAGTGATGCCCTTCGAGGCTTCGATGAGCAGTTCTTC
d_gene: NA; abundance: few; j_gene: TRBJ1-1; v_gene: TRBV19; CDR3aa: CASSITGYTEAFF; CDR3nt: TGTGCCAGTAGTATCACAGGGTATACTGAAGCTTTCTTT